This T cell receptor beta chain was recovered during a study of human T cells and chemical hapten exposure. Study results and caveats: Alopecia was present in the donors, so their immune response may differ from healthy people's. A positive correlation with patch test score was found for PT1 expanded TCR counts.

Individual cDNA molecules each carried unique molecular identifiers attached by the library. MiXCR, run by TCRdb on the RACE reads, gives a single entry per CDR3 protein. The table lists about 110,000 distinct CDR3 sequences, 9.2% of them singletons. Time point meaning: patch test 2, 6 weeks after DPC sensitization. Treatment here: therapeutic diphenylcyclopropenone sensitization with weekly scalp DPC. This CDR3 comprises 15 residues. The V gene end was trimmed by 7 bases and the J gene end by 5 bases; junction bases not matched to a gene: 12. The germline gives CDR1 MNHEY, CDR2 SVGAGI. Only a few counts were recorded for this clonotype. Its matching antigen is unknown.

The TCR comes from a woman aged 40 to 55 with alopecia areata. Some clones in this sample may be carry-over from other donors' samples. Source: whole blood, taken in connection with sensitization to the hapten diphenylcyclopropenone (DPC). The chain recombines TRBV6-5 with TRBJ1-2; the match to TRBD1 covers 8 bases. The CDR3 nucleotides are TGTGCCAGCAAATCGGGCTGGACAGGGAGTTATGGCTACACCTTC. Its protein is CASKSGWTGSYGYTF.